This T cell receptor (beta chain) was captured by sequencing in a study of blood T cell repertoires in COVID-19. Study at large: Sources were T cells, B-cell-depleted T cells, or PBMCs; the material itself was cDNA or gDNA.

V was cut by 2 bases and J by 8 bases, with 12 bases left in between. Per the germline V gene, CDR1 is SGHDN and CDR2 is FVKESK. The CDR3 covers 13 residues. In the study's own analysis: Reference gene primer amplification yielded estimated nucleated cell counts. Only in-frame clones appear in the TCRdb table, and some are missing; sequencing was by immunoSEQ multiplex PCR. The DNA gave D and trimming, while V, J and clone size come from that table. The data show approximately 250,000 clones, approximately 84% seen once. This TCR derives from a man aged 35-49 years who had recovered from COVID-19. Sequenced: PBMCs or T cells enriched from blood (not recorded which). This rearrangement joins TRBV14 to TRBJ1-1, with TRBD1 as a possible D gene (5 bases). The CDR3 nucleotides read TGTGCCAGCAGCCAACAAACAGGAACCGAAGCTTTCTTT. Protein sequence: CASSQQTGTEAFF.